The present T cell receptor beta chain was sequenced within a study of naive and memory T cell subsets. Points from the study as a whole: Possibly reflecting memory cells re-expressing CD45RA, a few larger clonotypes occurred in naive repertoires, especially CD8.

In the case of this clonotype: Its antigen remains unknown.

The beta constant-region primer was an equimolar mix of two oligonucleotides covering TRBC1 and TRBC2. In TCRdb, the UMI-ligation and nested PCR reads were re-called with MiXCR into one record per CDR3 protein. The table records 130,000 to 150,000 distinct CDR3 sequences, about 17% of them present only once. Separate alpha and beta amplification began at the second PCR step. Cells stained for CD3, CD4, CD8, CD45RA and CD27 were sorted into four subsets. Trimming removed 0 bases from V and 0 bases from J; junction bases left unmatched: 9. The CDR3 contains 20 residues. The TCR comes from a human donor in good health. What was sequenced was naive CD4+ T cells from blood. The chain joins TRBV12-3 or TRBV12-4 to TRBJ2-1, with 12 bases aligning to TRBD2. Here the CDR3 DNA reads TGTGCCAGCAGTTTAGCGAAACTAGCGGGAGGCCCCCTCTCCTACAATGAGCAGTTCTTC. Its protein product is CASSLAKLAGGPLSYNEQFF.